Given below is one TCR beta chain in context. Between the trimmed V and J ends, which lost 3 bases and 1 base, there was a span of 13 bases. The length of the CDR3 is 15 residues. Germline-derived CDR1 and CDR2 are DFQATT and SNEGSKA (reference sequence). Original data processing: Scientists estimated how many nucleated cells there were by amplifying reference gene primers. TCRdb keeps only in-frame clones here, not all; method: immunoSEQ multiplex PCR. That table furnishes V, J and clone size, whereas the DNA furnished D and trimming. The table records about 230,000 clones, under 90% of them present only once. The data were taken from a study of blood T cell repertoires in COVID-19. Overall study: Collection of acute and convalescent COVID-19 samples took place in the United States, Italy and Spain.

This receptor was identified in a woman aged 80 or over with active or convalescent COVID-19. The sequenced sample was peripheral blood. This rearrangement joins TRBV20-1 to TRBJ2-4; no clear D. CDR3 residues: CSASPVGSAKNIQYF. The CDR3 region has the DNA TGCAGTGCTAGTCCAGTTGGTTCGGCCAAAAACATTCAGTACTTC.